This T cell receptor (beta chain) was documented in a study of PD-L1 blockade in urothelial cancer. Study summary: The patients first took atezolizumab around 2014, receiving 1,200 mg intravenously every 3 weeks. It was at 3 weeks (second dose) and 6 weeks after treatment start that blood was analyzed.

The V gene's germline CDR1 is MNHNS and CDR2 SASEGT. This CDR3 comprises 17 residues. Trimming at V came to 1 base and at J to 9 bases, leaving 11 bases not matched to a gene. The repertoire was sequenced with immunoSEQ multiplex PCR; TCRdb's copy has only in-frame clones and lacks some. This sample yields roughly 90,000 clones, of which approximately 90% are seen a single time; roughly 10% belongs to the top ten. The input for sequencing was PBMCs, taken around atezolizumab (anti-PD-L1) treatment. The V gene is TRBV6-1, the J gene TRBJ2-1; 11 bases line up with TRBD2. This TCR derives from a man in his sixties with urothelial cancer. The CDR3 sequence: CASSEGGLAGGYVEQFF. For the CDR3, the DNA is TGTGCCAGCAGTGAAGGGGGGCTAGCGGGGGGTTACGTTGAGCAGTTCTTC.